This is a list of T cell receptor beta chains from one sample in a study of CD8 T cells in cerebrospinal fluid in Alzheimer's disease. Using the 10x single-cell sequencing reads, TCRdb records one entry per CDR3 protein without DNA. The specimen's table records 650 to 950 distinct CDR3 sequences. Sequenced material: cerebrospinal fluid. Receptor source: a human donor with Parkinson's disease. The CDR3 runs from the conserved cysteine through the conserved F or W. Fields, in order: CDR3 protein, J gene, V gene, clone size. Size is stated for part of the rows, as once, few or many counts, or as a class when the clone is expanded.

CDR3 protein: CASSFRHSTDTQYF
J gene: TRBJ2-3
V gene: TRBV28
clone size: medium-sized

CDR3 protein: CASSLRTSKAFF
J gene: TRBJ1-1
V gene: TRBV28
clone size: medium-sized

CDR3 protein: CASSKTGDNGYTF
J gene: TRBJ1-2
V gene: TRBV6-2/TRBV6-3
clone size: large

CDR3 protein: CSARATSGGYTGELFF
J gene: TRBJ2-2
V gene: TRBV20-1
clone size: large

CDR3 protein: CSARGARRGRGDTQYF
J gene: TRBJ2-3
V gene: TRBV20-1
clone size: medium-sized

CDR3 protein: CASSQESIRHQFYEQYF
J gene: TRBJ2-7
V gene: TRBV4-1
clone size: medium-sized

CDR3 protein: CASSPRQGVGELFF
J gene: TRBJ2-2
V gene: TRBV11-3
clone size: medium-sized

CDR3 protein: CSVLAPWTTKNRIHTDTQYF
J gene: TRBJ2-3
V gene: TRBV29-1
clone size: large

CDR3 protein: CASSRVVLSSYEQYF
J gene: TRBJ2-7
V gene: TRBV7-2
clone size: medium-sized

CDR3 protein: CASSLGGTWGTDTQYF
J gene: TRBJ2-3
V gene: TRBV5-1
clone size: medium-sized

CDR3 protein: CASSRGQPAYEQYF
J gene: TRBJ2-7
V gene: TRBV19
clone size: medium-sized

CDR3 protein: CASSLVGFRGGGYTF
J gene: TRBJ1-2
V gene: TRBV7-2
clone size: medium-sized

CDR3 protein: CASSEPATESNYGYTF
J gene: TRBJ1-2
V gene: TRBV2
clone size: -

CDR3 protein: CASSQVGGEPYEQYF
J gene: TRBJ2-7
V gene: TRBV4-3
clone size: medium-sized

CDR3 protein: CASSYSRLAPSRLEQYF
J gene: TRBJ2-7
V gene: TRBV6-2/TRBV6-3
clone size: medium-sized

CDR3 protein: CASSIDRATGELFF
J gene: TRBJ2-2
V gene: TRBV19
clone size: medium-sized

CDR3 protein: CASRPGTGGMNEQFF
J gene: TRBJ2-1
V gene: TRBV6-5
clone size: medium-sized

CDR3 protein: CASSLKAETQYF
J gene: TRBJ2-5
V gene: TRBV5-1
clone size: medium-sized

CDR3 protein: CACSTGLVTEAFF
J gene: TRBJ1-1
V gene: TRBV30
clone size: medium-sized

CDR3 protein: CSARASRGNNEQFF
J gene: TRBJ2-1
V gene: TRBV20-1
clone size: hyperexpanded

CDR3 protein: CASSPEGDRPQHF
J gene: TRBJ1-5
V gene: TRBV5-1
clone size: medium-sized